Following are 23 T cell receptor beta chains from one sample sequenced in a study of T cell responses to AZD1222 COVID-19 vaccine. TCRdb's copy holds only in-frame clones and misses some; the assay was immunoSEQ multiplex PCR. The sample holds some 150,000 clones, 93% seen once. The sequenced sample was peripheral blood, obtained on day 0 of AZD1222 vaccination. The receptors derive from an adult in good health.

The chain couples TRBV19 to TRBJ2-7; 8 nucleotides match TRBD1. The V gene's germline CDR1 is LNHDA and CDR2 SQIVND (reference sequence). Trimming removed 5 bases from V and 2 bases from J; junction bases left unmatched: 5. The CDR3 spans 14 residues. CDR3 nucleotide sequence: TGTGCCAGTAGTCCGGACAGGGTACCCTACGAGCAGTACTTC. Translating it yields CASSPDRVPYEQYF.

The chain has TRBV7-3 and TRBJ2-1; no definite D call. V lost 0 bases and J lost 2, with 5 bases in between. Germline lookup yields CDR1 SGHTA and CDR2 FQGTGA. The CDR3 extends over 14 amino acids. The CDR3 sequence is CASSLTAAYNEQFF. The CDR3 DNA follows: TGTGCCAGCAGCTTAACGGCGGCCTACAATGAGCAGTTCTTC.

This clone appeared a single time. This chain uses TRBV7-9 with TRBJ1-2; the D gene is possibly TRBD1 (5 bases). V was shortened by 4 bases and J by 6 bases, with 12 bases between the two germline ends. This CDR3 has 13 amino acids. Germline V gives CDR1 SEHNR, CDR2 FQNEAQ (reference sequence). The CDR3: CASSSRQTHGYTF. As DNA, the CDR3 is TGTGCCAGCAGCTCCCGACAGACTCATGGCTACACCTTC.

The gene calls are TRBV27 and TRBJ1-2; no clear D. Germline-derived CDR1 and CDR2 are MNHEY and SMNVEV (reference sequence). This CDR3 is built from 15 residues. Trimming removed 6 bases at V and 1 base at J, with 15 bases between. The DNA for the CDR3 is TGTGCCAGCAGCCCCAATCAGGACTTTAACTATGGCTACACCTTC. Its protein product is CASSPNQDFNYGYTF.

This sequence joins TRBV7-2 and TRBJ1-1, with 7 positions matching TRBD1. The V segment lost 5 bases and the J segment 11 bases; nucleotides outside the gene matches: 8. CDR3 length: 12 residues. Per germline, CDR1 SGHTA and CDR2 FQGNSA. This CDR3 is CASSAGQAFAFF. Here the CDR3 DNA reads TGTGCCAGCAGCGCCGGACAGGCCTTTGCTTTCTTT.

The rearrangement links TRBV10-1 to TRBJ2-3; 7 positions match TRBD1. CDR1 WNHNN and CDR2 SYGVQD come from the germline V gene (reference sequence). This CDR3 comprises 15 residues. J gave up 0 bases and V 6 bases, and 6 bases lay outside the gene matches. The CDR3 here is CASREGQFSTDTQYF. Here the CDR3 DNA reads TGCGCCAGCAGAGAGGGACAGTTCAGCACAGATACGCAGTATTTT.

The V and J genes are TRBV28 and TRBJ1-1; D might be TRBD1 (5 bases). The CDR3 length is 13 residues. In germline, CDR1 is MDHEN, CDR2 SYDVKM. V shed 6 bases and J shed 8 bases, with 16 bases lying between them. CDR3 sequence: CASREPGPWEAFF. CDR3 DNA sequence: TGTGCCAGCAGGGAACCGGGACCATGGGAAGCTTTCTTT.

A single count supports this clone. This chain links TRBV19 with TRBJ2-7; 11 bases are shared with TRBD2. V was clipped by 3 bases and J by 1 base; unmatched bases: 2. CDR1 and CDR2 (germline): LNHDA, SQIVND (reference sequence). The CDR3 runs to 15 residues. The CDR3: CASSMLAGGSYEQYF. CDR3 sequence (DNA): TGTGCCAGTAGTATGCTAGCGGGGGGTTCCTACGAGCAGTACTTC.

CDR3 nucleotide sequence: TGTGCCAGCAGTGACTCGGGGGAGGGGGCTGGCTACACCTTC. It is translated as CASSDSGEGAGYTF. The rearrangement uses TRBV6-4 and TRBJ1-2; 7 bases are a match to TRBD1. Trimming at V came to 0 bases and at J to 7 bases, leaving 5 bases not matched to a gene. The CDR3 runs to 14 residues. Germline values: CDR1 MRHNA, CDR2 SNTAGT.

The rearrangement uses TRBV7-6 and TRBJ1-1; D gene unclear. Trimming removed 4 bases from V and 4 bases from J, with 13 bases in between. Germline CDR1 is SGHVS and CDR2 is FNYEAQ. The CDR3 is made up of 14 amino acids. For the CDR3, the DNA is TGTGCCAGCAGCTCATTGGTGGGGAGCACTGAAGCTTTCTTT. Encoded protein: CASSSLVGSTEAFF.

The chain recombines TRBV2 with TRBJ1-1; D ambiguous. The V end lost 3 bases, the J end lost 0 bases, and 8 bases lay between the germline ends. Per the germline V gene, CDR1 is SNHLY and CDR2 is FYNNEI. CDR3 length equals 14 residues. DNA for the CDR3: TGTGCCAGCAGTGATACGGCCTTGAACACTGAAGCTTTCTTT. It is translated as CASSDTALNTEAFF.

The chain uses TRBV19 and TRBJ2-3, with D possibly TRBD2 on 6 matching bases. The CDR3 length is 18 residues. With 5 bases removed from V and 4 bases from J, the gap between germline ends came to 25 bases. Per germline, CDR1 LNHDA and CDR2 SQIVND (reference sequence). The CDR3 is CASSHISKRAIGPDTQYF. The CDR3 coding sequence is TGTGCCAGTAGTCATATCTCAAAGCGGGCCATAGGGCCAGATACGCAGTATTTT.

The rearrangement joins TRBV10-2 to TRBJ2-7, with 8 bases fitting TRBD1. Trimming at V came to 7 bases and at J to 3 bases, leaving 5 bases not matched to a gene. CDR1 WSHSY and CDR2 SAAADI come from the germline V gene. This CDR3 comprises 13 residues. The CDR3 region is CASKTGALYEQYF. CDR3 DNA sequence: TGCGCCAGCAAGACAGGGGCACTCTACGAGCAGTACTTC.

The rearrangement uses TRBV24-1 and TRBJ2-1; D unclear. Between the trimmed V and J ends, which lost 4 bases and 9 bases, there was a span of 6 bases. From germline, CDR1 is KGHDR and CDR2 SFDVKD. This CDR3 comprises 11 residues. The CDR3 reads CATSEVGEQFF. CDR3 DNA sequence: TGTGCCACCAGTGAGGTTGGTGAGCAGTTCTTC.

This chain connects TRBV6-5 to TRBJ1-1, with D perhaps matching TRBD1 (5 bases). Trimming took off 7 bases at V and 0 bases at J, with 9 bases between the two ends. This CDR3 region has 13 residues. Looked up from germline, CDR1 is MNHEY and CDR2 is SVGAGI. The CDR3 reads CASIRGMNTEAFF. The CDR3 DNA follows: TGTGCCAGCATTCGGGGGATGAACACTGAAGCTTTCTTT.

This clone appeared a few times. This chain links TRBV5-4 with TRBJ2-2, with no clear D. The V and J ends lost 0 bases and 3 bases respectively, with 9 bases between them. The CDR3 sequence is 15 residues long. Germline lookup yields CDR1 SGHNT and CDR2 YYREEE (reference sequence). For the CDR3, the DNA is TGTGCCAGCAGCTTGGACGCGGCTGACACCGGGGAGCTGTTTTTT. Its protein is CASSLDAADTGELFF.

V usage is TRBV7-2 and J usage is TRBJ1-6; D call uncertain. This CDR3 is 14 amino acids long. CDR1 is SGHTA, CDR2 FQGNSA, per germline. V was clipped by 7 bases and J by 7 bases, with 14 bases between them. The CDR3 DNA follows: TGTGCCAGCAACCCCCGGGAGTCAAATTCACCCCTCCACTTT. Protein sequence: CASNPRESNSPLHF.

The chain has TRBV12-3 or TRBV12-4 and TRBJ1-2; D uncertain. Trimming shortened V by 0 bases and J by 8 bases, and 10 bases separated the two germline ends. The CDR3 has 13 amino acids. In DNA form, the CDR3 reads TGTGCCAGCAGTTTAGCTGAAATAGGCGGCTACACCTTC. This sequence encodes CASSLAEIGGYTF.

This chain joins TRBV29-1 and TRBJ1-1; 7 nucleotides match TRBD1. Trimming cost V 7 bases and J 0 bases; bases outside gene matches: 2. The CDR3 loop spans 12 amino acids. The germline V gene encodes CDR1 SQVTM and CDR2 ANQGSEA. The CDR3: CSAGQMNTEAFF. In DNA, the CDR3 is TGCAGCGCGGGACAGATGAACACTGAAGCTTTCTTT.

CDR3: CASSQGIGTNEKLFF. CDR3 nucleotide sequence: TGTGCCAGCAGTCAAGGGATAGGAACTAATGAAAAACTGTTTTTT. The V call is TRBV6-2 or TRBV6-3, the J call TRBJ1-4; D unclear. Germline V gene data show CDR1 as MNHEY and CDR2 as SVGEGT. The V end was cut by 5 bases, the J end by 1 base, with 11 bases between. This CDR3 has 15 amino acids.

This rearrangement joins TRBV7-9 to TRBJ1-4, with TRBD1 as a possible D gene (6 bases). V lost 0 bases and J lost 1, with 9 bases in between. This CDR3 is 16 amino acids long. Germline CDR1 reads SEHNR; CDR2 reads FQNEAQ (reference sequence). The CDR3 is CASSLALGGTNEKLFF. CDR3 nucleotides: TGTGCCAGCAGCTTAGCGCTAGGGGGAACTAATGAAAAACTGTTTTTT.

The V and J genes are TRBV7-8 and TRBJ2-1; 8 positions agree with TRBD2. This CDR3 comprises 17 residues. V shed 1 base, J shed 9 bases, and the junction held 14 bases outside the gene matches. The germline CDR1 and CDR2 sequences are SGHVS and FQNEAQ. CDR3 amino acids: CASSLEERERQRGEQFF. CDR3 in DNA: TGTGCCAGCAGCTTAGAGGAGCGGGAGCGTCAGAGGGGTGAGCAGTTCTTC.

V is TRBV7-7 and J is TRBJ2-5; D perhaps matches TRBD2 (7 bases). V lost 3 bases, J lost 7 bases, and 12 bases lay in between. This CDR3 comprises 13 residues. Germline lookup yields CDR1 SSHAT and CDR2 FNYEAQ (reference sequence). The DNA of the CDR3 is TGTGCCAGCAGCTTCGGGGGCGGGGGGACCCAGTACTTC. Translated, it gives CASSFGGGGTQYF.